The 4 T cell receptor beta chains presented below share a single source sample, sequenced in a study of cytomegalovirus exposure and HLA in healthy donors. This PCR relied on a set of 60 Vbeta primers and 13 Jbeta primers. The assay was immunoSEQ multiplex PCR, and TCRdb's table has in-frame clones only and misses some. Here the sample spans some 100,000 clones, approximately 82% being singletons. The sequenced sample was PBMCs. The receptors shown here come from a woman between 18 and 29 years old in good health and CMV-seronegative.

This clone was detected only a few times. This sequence joins TRBV28 and TRBJ1-3, with a possible D match to TRBD1 (5 bases). This CDR3 spans 13 amino acids. Germline V CDR1 and CDR2: MDHEN, SYDVKM. V was shortened by 7 bases and J by 5 bases, with 12 bases between the two germline ends. CDR3 DNA: TGTGCCAGCACCCGGGGGTCCAGAAACACCATATATTTT. This encodes CASTRGSRNTIYF.

J is TRBJ2-5 and V is TRBV28; 16 nucleotides align to TRBD2. The length of the CDR3 is 16 residues. Per the germline V gene, CDR1 is MDHEN and CDR2 is SYDVKM. Trimming removed 2 bases from V and 6 bases from J; junction bases left unmatched: 3. As DNA, the CDR3 is TGTGCCAGCAGTTTAGGGACTAGCGGGAGGGGAAAGACCCAGTACTTC. Residues: CASSLGTSGRGKTQYF.

The rearrangement joins TRBV4-1 to TRBJ2-2; 12 nucleotides match TRBD2. This CDR3 spans 15 amino acids. Trimming took 3 bases from V and 5 from J; bases not matched to a gene: 1. CDR1 and CDR2 (germline): MGHRA, YSYEKL. The DNA for the CDR3 is TGCGCCAGCAGCCATGGACTAGCGGGGACCGGGGAGCTGTTTTTT. Amino acids: CASSHGLAGTGELFF.

The chain carries TRBV28 and TRBJ2-3, with 7 bases matching TRBD2. After removal of 3 bases from V and 0 bases from J, the junction contained 6 bases not matched to a gene. This CDR3 contains 16 residues. Germline CDR1 is MDHEN and CDR2 is SYDVKM. CDR3 loop: CASSFGLAVSTDTQYF. The CDR3 DNA sequence: TGTGCCAGCAGTTTCGGGCTAGCGGTTAGCACAGATACGCAGTATTTT.